This is a list of T cell receptor beta chains from one sample in a study of molecular identifiers for immune sequencing clone quantification. TCRdb reanalysed the PCR reads using MiXCR and keeps one entry per CDR3 protein. This sample yields about 510,000 distinct CDR3 sequences, of which 20% to 25% are seen a single time; around 0.84% belongs to the top ten. The sequencing input was naive CD8+ T cells from blood, with Jurkat cell RNA spiked in. Source of these receptors: a human donor in good health. Some libraries in this study had Jurkat cell RNA spiked in. CDR3s include the opening cysteine and the closing phenylalanine or tryptophan. Fields, in order: J gene, clone size, V gene, D gene, CDR3 DNA, CDR3 protein. The D gene is left open where the match is weak. Not every row has a clone size; where given, it reads once, few, many or a size class.

TRBJ2-2 | few | TRBV15 | TRBD2 | TGTGCCACCAGCAGAGTTGGCGGGGGGGCCTTCGGGGAGCTGTTTTTT | CATSRVGGGAFGELFF
TRBJ2-5 | few | TRBV13 | TRBD2 | TGTGCCAGCAGCTTAGAGGGACTAGCGTATCAAGAGACCCAGTACTTC | CASSLEGLAYQETQYF
TRBJ1-5 | many | TRBV4-2 | - | TGTGCCAGCAGCCATTATCGGGGAGGCAATCAGCCCCAGCATTTT | CASSHYRGGNQPQHF
TRBJ2-2 | - | TRBV4-3 | - | TGCGCCAGCAGCCAAGAAATCTTAGGGGGGACCGGGGAGCTGTTTTTT | CASSQEILGGTGELFF
TRBJ2-7 | - | TRBV20-1 | TRBD2 | TGCAGTGCTAGATCCAAGACTAGCGGATACGAGCAGTACTTC | CSARSKTSGYEQYF
TRBJ2-2 | - | TRBV19 | - | TGTGCCAGTACTGAAATTCCGAACACCGGGGAGCTGTTTTTT | CASTEIPNTGELFF
TRBJ1-1 | - | TRBV28 | - | TGTGCCAGCAGCGAGGTATTAGGCGTTGGTGAGGCTCTCTTT | CASSEVLGVGEALF
TRBJ1-2 | few | TRBV5-4 | - | TGTGCCAGCATGGGAACAGGGTCCTCTATGGGCTACACCTTC | CASMGTGSSMGYTF
TRBJ1-3 | many | TRBV14 | - | TGTGCCAGCAGCGAAACGGCGTACACCATATATTTT | CASSETAYTIYF
TRBJ2-7 | many | TRBV5-6 | - | TGTGCCAGCAGCGGCGAGGGACACCCAAGCTACGAGCAGTACTTC | CASSGEGHPSYEQYF
TRBJ1-5 | - | TRBV6-1 | - | TGTGCCAGCGGTGAAGTGGCAGCCGGAGTAGGCAATCAGCCCCAGCATTTT | CASGEVAAGVGNQPQHF
TRBJ2-1 | many | TRBV10-3 | TRBD1 | TGTGCCATCAGCGAACCGGGACAGCTCTACAATGAGCAGTTCTTC | CAISEPGQLYNEQFF
TRBJ2-3 | few | TRBV3-1 | TRBD2 | TGTGCCAGCAGCCAGGATAGCGGGGGGCCCGGCGGGTTGTATTTT | CASSQDSGGPGGLYF
TRBJ2-1 | - | TRBV12-3/TRBV12-4 | - | TGTGCCAGTAAACCCGTTGGGAATGAGCAGTTCTTC | CASKPVGNEQFF
TRBJ2-7 | many | TRBV7-9 | - | TGTGCCAGCAGCTTAGCATCGTGGGAGCAGTACTTC | CASSLASWEQYF
TRBJ2-2 | many | TRBV14 | - | TGTGCCAGCAGCCAGACCAGGGGTTCGGACACCGGGGAGCTGTTTTTT | CASSQTRGSDTGELFF
TRBJ2-7 | many | TRBV5-5 | - | TGTGCCAGCAGCTTCTCCGGGACCGAGTTGTACTTC | CASSFSGTELYF
TRBJ2-7 | many | TRBV5-4 | - | TGTGCCAGCAGCAACCAGTACGAGCAGTACTTC | CASSNQYEQYF
TRBJ1-1 | many | TRBV4-1 | - | TGCGCCAGCAGCCAGCTAGGAAAGGACTGGAACACTGAAGCTTTCTTT | CASSQLGKDWNTEAFF
TRBJ2-3 | many | TRBV5-1 | - | TGCGCCAGCAGCTTGGTTGGCCAGGGGGATACGCAGTATTTT | CASSLVGQGDTQYF
TRBJ2-7 | - | TRBV2 | TRBD2 | TGTGCCAGCACGCCACTAGCGGGAACCGACGAGCAGTACTTC | CASTPLAGTDEQYF
TRBJ2-7 | few | TRBV4-1 | - | TGCGCCAGCAGCCAAGAGGACTATACCTACGAGCAGTACTTC | CASSQEDYTYEQYF
TRBJ2-7 | many | TRBV20-1 | - | TGCAGTGCTAGGGATCAGTACTCCTACGAGCAGTACTTC | CSARDQYSYEQYF
TRBJ2-7 | - | TRBV19 | - | TGTGCCAGTACGGAGGGGGGCTCCTACGAGCAGTACTTC | CASTEGGSYEQYF
TRBJ2-1 | - | TRBV29-1 | - | TGCAGCGTTGAAGACGGACTGAGGAATGAGCAGTTCTTC | CSVEDGLRNEQFF
TRBJ2-7 | many | TRBV7-2 | TRBD1 | TGTGCCAGCACCTTACAGGGGCGCCCCTACGAGCAGTACTTC | CASTLQGRPYEQYF
TRBJ2-5 | many | TRBV12-3/TRBV12-4 | - | TGTGCCAGCAGTTTACACAGTTTGGAGACCCAGTACTTC | CASSLHSLETQYF
TRBJ1-1 | - | TRBV6-5 | - | TGTGCCAGCAGTTACGGGAACCACCTGAACACTGAAGCTTTCTTT | CASSYGNHLNTEAFF
TRBJ1-1 | - | TRBV7-9 | TRBD1 | TGTGCCAGCAGCTCGGGACAGGGAGACACTGAAGCTTTCTTT | CASSSGQGDTEAFF
TRBJ2-3 | many | TRBV29-1 | TRBD1 | TGCAGCGTTGAGGCCTCAACGGACAGGGGCAGCACAGATACGCAGTATTTT | CSVEASTDRGSTDTQYF
TRBJ2-7 | - | TRBV27 | - | TGTGCCAGCAGTTGGAGTTGGACTAACGGGGTCCGACCCTACGAGCAGTACTTC | CASSWSWTNGVRPYEQYF
TRBJ2-2 | - | TRBV12-3/TRBV12-4 | TRBD1 | TGTGCCAGCAGTTTAGCGACAGGGCCTCCCGGGGAGCTGTTTTTT | CASSLATGPPGELFF
TRBJ2-2 | many | TRBV29-1 | - | TGCAGCGTTGAAGACCAGGACAGAGGAACCGGGGAGCTGTTTTTT | CSVEDQDRGTGELFF
TRBJ2-7 | many | TRBV27 | TRBD1 | TGTGCCAGCAGACGACAGGGCAGCTACGAGCAGTACTTC | CASRRQGSYEQYF
TRBJ2-7 | many | TRBV5-1 | - | TGCGCCAGCAGCTTGGTTGAGGGGAACTACGAGCAGTACTTC | CASSLVEGNYEQYF
TRBJ2-3 | - | TRBV4-1 | TRBD1 | TGCGCCAGCAGCCATTGGGACAGGAATGCAGATACGCAGTATTTT | CASSHWDRNADTQYF
TRBJ2-1 | many | TRBV11-2 | TRBD1 | TGTGCCAGCAGCTCCCGGGACAGGGCCAATGAGCAGTTCTTC | CASSSRDRANEQFF
TRBJ2-5 | few | TRBV9 | - | TGTGCCAGCAGCGTGGAAGGTGACGACGGGGTGCAAGAGACCCAGTACTTC | CASSVEGDDGVQETQYF
TRBJ2-7 | - | TRBV4-1 | TRBD2 | TGCGCCAGCAGCCAAGGCACCACTAGCGGGGGGATCTACGAGCAGTACTTC | CASSQGTTSGGIYEQYF
TRBJ2-5 | few | TRBV11-2 | - | TGTGCCAGCAGCTTAGATATTTGGGGAAACGGAGAGACCCAGTACTTC | CASSLDIWGNGETQYF
TRBJ1-6 | many | TRBV14 | TRBD1 | TGTGCCAGCAGCCAAAAGGGACAGGGAAGAATTTCACCCCTCCACTTT | CASSQKGQGRISPLHF
TRBJ1-1 | - | TRBV27 | - | TGTGCCAGCAGTTACCGCTCGCTCACTGAAGCTTTCTTT | CASSYRSLTEAFF
TRBJ2-7 | - | TRBV9 | - | TGTGCCAGCAGCGCGGACCCTGGCCGGATCAATCCCTACGAGCAGTACTTC | CASSADPGRINPYEQYF
TRBJ2-7 | - | TRBV9 | TRBD2 | TGTGCCAGCAGCCCCCTAGCGGGAGAACAGTACGAGCAGTACTTC | CASSPLAGEQYEQYF
TRBJ1-6 | many | TRBV12-3/TRBV12-4 | TRBD1 | TGTGCCAGCAGACCACAGGGGCAGTCACCCCTCCACTTT | CASRPQGQSPLHF
TRBJ2-7 | - | TRBV13 | - | TGTGCCAGCAGCTTAATGATCCCCGGACGGAGAACCTACGAGCAGTACTTC | CASSLMIPGRRTYEQYF
TRBJ2-7 | few | TRBV24-1 | TRBD1 | TGTGCCACCAGTGAGGGGACAGGCCTCGAGCAGTACTTC | CATSEGTGLEQYF
TRBJ1-2 | many | TRBV6-9 | TRBD1 | TGTGCCAGCAGCGTGCAGGGGGAGGAATATGGCTACACCTTC | CASSVQGEEYGYTF
TRBJ2-2 | few | TRBV7-8 | TRBD1 | TGTGCCAGCAGCTTCCACCAGACAGGGGTAGAGGACACCGGGGAGCTGTTTTTT | CASSFHQTGVEDTGELFF
TRBJ1-1 | few | TRBV4-1 | - | TGCGCCAGCAGCCAAGATCAGATGGGGGGGACTGAAGCTTTCTTT | CASSQDQMGGTEAFF
TRBJ2-7 | few | TRBV7-9 | TRBD2 | TGTGCCAGCAGCTTAGCGGGGGGGGGAAACGAGCAGTACTTC | CASSLAGGGNEQYF
TRBJ2-3 | many | TRBV28 | - | TGTGCCACCATCGGCAGGGCGGGAGATACGCAGTATTTT | CATIGRAGDTQYF
TRBJ2-3 | - | TRBV7-2 | TRBD2 | TGTGCCAGCAGCTTAATTCCGGCTAGCGGGGGGGTAGATACGCAGTATTTT | CASSLIPASGGVDTQYF
TRBJ2-5 | many | TRBV7-9 | - | TGTGCCAGCAGCGACCGGCTAGGCCCCTCGTACCAAGAGACCCAGTACTTC | CASSDRLGPSYQETQYF